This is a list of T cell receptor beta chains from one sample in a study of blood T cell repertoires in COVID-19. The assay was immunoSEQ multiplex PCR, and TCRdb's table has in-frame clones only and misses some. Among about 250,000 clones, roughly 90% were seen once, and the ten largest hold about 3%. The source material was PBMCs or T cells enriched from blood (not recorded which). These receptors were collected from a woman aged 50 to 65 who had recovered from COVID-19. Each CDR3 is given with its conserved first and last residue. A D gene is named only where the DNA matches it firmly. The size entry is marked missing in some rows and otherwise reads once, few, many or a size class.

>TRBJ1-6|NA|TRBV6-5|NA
CASSYVPGNSPLHF
TGTGCCAGCAGTTATGTCCCAGGGAATTCACCCCTCCACTTT
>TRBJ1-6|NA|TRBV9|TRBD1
CASSPTGGNSPLHF
TGTGCCAGCAGCCCAACAGGGGGTAATTCACCCCTCCACTTT
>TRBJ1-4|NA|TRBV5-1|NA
CASSFEGLRNEKLFF
TGCGCCAGCAGTTTTGAGGGACTGCGAAATGAAAAACTGTTTTTT
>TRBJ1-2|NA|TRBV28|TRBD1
CASTLDRPAGYTF
TGTGCCAGCACCCTGGACAGGCCGGCTGGCTACACCTTC
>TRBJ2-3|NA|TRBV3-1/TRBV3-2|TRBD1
CASSPRQGYSTDTQYF
TGTGCCAGCAGCCCTAGACAGGGATACAGCACAGATACGCAGTATTTT
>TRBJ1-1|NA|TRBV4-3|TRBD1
CASSQDPMTGFSTGAFF
TGCGCCAGCAGCCAAGATCCGATGACAGGGTTTTCGACTGGGGCTTTCTTT
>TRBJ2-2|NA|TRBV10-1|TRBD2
CASSLTSGYTGELFF
TGCGCCAGCAGCCTGACTAGCGGATACACCGGGGAGCTGTTTTTT
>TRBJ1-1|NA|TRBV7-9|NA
CASSRTIGGMNTEAFF
TGTGCCAGCAGCCGAACCATAGGCGGAATGAACACTGAAGCTTTCTTT
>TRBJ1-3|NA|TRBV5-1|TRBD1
CASSLDRGTGNTIYF
TGCGCCAGCAGCTTGGACAGGGGAACTGGAAACACCATATATTTT
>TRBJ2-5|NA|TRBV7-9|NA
CASSLAGARETQYF
TGTGCCAGCAGCTTAGCGGGGGCTAGGGAGACCCAGTACTTC
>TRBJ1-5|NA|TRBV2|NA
CASSIGTINNQPQHF
TGTGCCAGCAGTATAGGGACAATAAACAATCAGCCCCAGCATTTT
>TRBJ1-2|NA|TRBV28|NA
CASSFEAMNYGYTF
TGTGCCAGCAGTTTTGAGGCCATGAACTATGGCTACACCTTC
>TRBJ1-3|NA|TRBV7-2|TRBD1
CASSNQGADGNTIYF
TGTGCCAGCAGCAATCAGGGGGCGGACGGAAACACCATATATTTT
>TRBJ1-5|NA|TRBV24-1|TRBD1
CATSDPNYRGSSNQPQHF
TGTGCCACCAGTGACCCGAACTACAGGGGATCGAGCAATCAGCCCCAGCATTTT
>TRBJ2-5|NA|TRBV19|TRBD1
CASSIVAGGKETQYF
TGTGCCAGTAGTATAGTCGCAGGGGGCAAAGAGACCCAGTACTTC
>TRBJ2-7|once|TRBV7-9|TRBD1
CASSPGTVYEQYF
TGTGCCAGCAGCCCCGGGACAGTATACGAGCAGTACTTC
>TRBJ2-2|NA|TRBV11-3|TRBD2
CASRLSGTGELFF
TGTGCCAGCAGGCTAAGCGGGACGGGGGAGCTGTTTTTT
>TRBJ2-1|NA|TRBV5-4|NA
CASSLLVVRYNEQFF
TGTGCCAGCAGCTTGTTGGTAGTCCGCTACAATGAGCAGTTCTTC
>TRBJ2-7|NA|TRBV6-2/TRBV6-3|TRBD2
CASSRGLAGGGYEQYF
TGTGCCAGCAGTCGCGGCCTAGCGGGAGGGGGATACGAGCAGTACTTC
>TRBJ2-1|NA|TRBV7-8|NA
CASSGRLGQVYNEQFF
TGTGCCAGCAGCGGCCGACTAGGCCAAGTATACAATGAGCAGTTCTTC
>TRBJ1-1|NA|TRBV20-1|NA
CSASSAGVRNTEAFF
TGCAGTGCTAGTAGTGCAGGGGTTAGGAACACTGAAGCTTTCTTT
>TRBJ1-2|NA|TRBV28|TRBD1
CASSPRQGRIYGYTF
TGTGCCAGCAGTCCGCGACAGGGGCGGATCTATGGCTACACCTTC
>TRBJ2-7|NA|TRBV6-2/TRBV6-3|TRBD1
CASSMDRVREQYF
TGTGCCAGCAGCATGGACAGGGTGCGTGAGCAGTACTTC
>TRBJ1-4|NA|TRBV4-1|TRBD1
CASRSSVGAVQGAHSNEKLFF
TGCGCCAGCAGATCGTCTGTCGGGGCTGTACAGGGGGCGCATTCTAATGAAAAACTGTTTTTT
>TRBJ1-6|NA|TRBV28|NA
CASSSHVGPNSPLHF
TGTGCCAGCAGTTCCCACGTGGGCCCGAATTCACCCCTCCACTTT
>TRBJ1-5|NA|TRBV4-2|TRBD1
CASSQGQGGMGNQPQHF
TGTGCCAGCAGCCAAGGACAGGGGGGTATGGGCAATCAGCCCCAGCATTTT
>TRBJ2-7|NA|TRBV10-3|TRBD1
CATRASTGIYEQYF
TGTGCCACGAGGGCGTCGACAGGGATCTACGAGCAGTACTTC
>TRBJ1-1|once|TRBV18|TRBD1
CASSSDRGTEAFF
TGTGCCAGCTCCTCCGACAGGGGCACTGAAGCTTTCTTT
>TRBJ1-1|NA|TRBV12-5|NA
CASGLVLGQNTEAFF
TGTGCTAGTGGTTTGGTACTTGGACAGAACACTGAAGCTTTCTTT
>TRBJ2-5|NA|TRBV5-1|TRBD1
CASSLAGQGRETQYF
TGCGCCAGCAGCTTGGCCGGACAGGGGAGAGAGACCCAGTACTTC
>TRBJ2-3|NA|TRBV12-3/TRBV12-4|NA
CASSSRFTQYF
TGTGCCAGCAGTTCCAGGTTTACGCAGTATTTT
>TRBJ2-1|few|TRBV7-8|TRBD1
CASRFRTGPEQFF
TGTGCCAGCAGATTCCGGACAGGGCCTGAGCAGTTCTTC
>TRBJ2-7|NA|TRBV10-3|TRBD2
CAISESGRESSYEQYF
TGTGCCATCAGTGAGTCTGGGCGGGAGAGCTCCTACGAGCAGTACTTC
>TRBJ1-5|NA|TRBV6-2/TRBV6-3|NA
CASSYSTGSQPQHF
TGTGCCAGCAGTTACTCGACCGGGTCTCAGCCCCAGCATTTT
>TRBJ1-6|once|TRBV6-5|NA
CASTRGAFNSPLHF
TGTGCCAGCACACGAGGAGCCTTTAATTCACCCCTCCACTTT
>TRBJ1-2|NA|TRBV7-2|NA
CASSLDSSIVNYGYTF
TGTGCCAGCAGCTTGGACAGTTCAATTGTTAACTATGGCTACACCTTC
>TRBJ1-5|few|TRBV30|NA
CAWIGNSSNQPQHF
TGTGCCTGGATCGGGAACAGTAGCAATCAGCCCCAGCATTTT
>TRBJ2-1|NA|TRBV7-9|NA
CASSFSTDYNEQFF
TGTGCCAGCAGCTTCTCGACAGACTACAATGAGCAGTTCTTC
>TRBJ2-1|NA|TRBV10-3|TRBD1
CAISSPDRGYINEQFF
TGTGCCATCAGCTCCCCGGACAGGGGTTATATCAATGAGCAGTTCTTC